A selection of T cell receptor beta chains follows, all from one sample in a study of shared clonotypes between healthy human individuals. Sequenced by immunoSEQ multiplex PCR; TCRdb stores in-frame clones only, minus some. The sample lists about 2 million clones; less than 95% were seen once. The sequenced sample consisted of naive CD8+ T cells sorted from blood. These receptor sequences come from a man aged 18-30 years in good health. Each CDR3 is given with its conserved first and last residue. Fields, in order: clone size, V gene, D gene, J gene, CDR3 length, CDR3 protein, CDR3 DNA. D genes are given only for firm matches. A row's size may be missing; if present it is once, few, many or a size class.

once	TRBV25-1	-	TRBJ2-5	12	CASGGPEETQYF	TGTGCCAGCGGTGGGCCGGAAGAGACCCAGTACTTC
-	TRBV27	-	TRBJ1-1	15	CASSPGGGPSTEAFF	TGTGCCAGCAGTCCCGGGGGGGGTCCCAGTACTGAAGCTTTCTTT
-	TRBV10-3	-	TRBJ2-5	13	CAISADSQETQYF	TGTGCCATCAGTGCGGACAGCCAAGAGACCCAGTACTTC
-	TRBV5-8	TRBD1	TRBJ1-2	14	CASSPGTGPYGYTF	TGTGCCAGCAGCCCGGGGACAGGCCCCTATGGCTACACCTTC
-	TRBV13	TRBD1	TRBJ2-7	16	CASSSGPGTGAKEQYF	TGTGCCAGCAGCTCAGGCCCCGGGACAGGGGCTAAAGAGCAGTACTTC
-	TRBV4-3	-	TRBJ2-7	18	CASSQDSSGRGWLYEQYF	TGCGCCAGCAGCCAAGATAGTTCTGGCCGGGGATGGCTTTACGAGCAGTACTTC
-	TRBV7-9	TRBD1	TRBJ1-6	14	CASSSTGDHSPLHF	TGTGCCAGCAGCAGTACAGGGGATCATTCACCCCTCCACTTT
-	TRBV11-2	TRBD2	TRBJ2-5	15	CASRIGSGGQETQYF	TGTGCCAGCCGAATAGGTAGCGGGGGACAAGAGACCCAGTACTTC
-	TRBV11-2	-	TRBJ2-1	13	CASSLEVGSEQFF	TGTGCCAGCAGCTTAGAAGTCGGAAGTGAGCAGTTCTTC
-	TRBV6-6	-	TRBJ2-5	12	CASSYGMETQYF	TGTGCCAGCAGTTACGGTATGGAGACCCAGTACTTC
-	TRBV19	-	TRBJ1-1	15	CASSMTGGVNTEAFF	TGTGCCAGTAGTATGACGGGAGGAGTGAACACTGAAGCTTTCTTT
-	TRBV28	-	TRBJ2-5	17	CASSSRSMDSYQETQYF	TGTGCCAGCAGTTCCCGGTCTATGGACAGTTACCAAGAGACCCAGTACTTC
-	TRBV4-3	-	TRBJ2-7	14	CASSPAAYTYEQYF	TGCGCCAGCAGCCCAGCGGCCTATACCTACGAGCAGTACTTC
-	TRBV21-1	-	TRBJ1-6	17	CASSKKLGQLKNSPLHF	TGTGCCAGCAGCAAAAAACTGGGACAGCTGAAAAATTCACCCCTCCACTTT
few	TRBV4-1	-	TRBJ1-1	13	CASSPTMNTEAFF	TGCGCCAGCAGCCCCACAATGAACACTGAAGCTTTCTTT
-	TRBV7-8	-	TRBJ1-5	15	CASSLLTEGNQPQHF	TGTGCCAGCAGCCTCTTGACAGAGGGCAATCAGCCCCAGCATTTT
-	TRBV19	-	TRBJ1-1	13	CASSNPRQVEAFF	TGTGCCAGTAGTAACCCGCGACAGGTTGAAGCTTTCTTT
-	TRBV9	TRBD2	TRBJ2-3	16	CASSDGTSGLSDTQYF	TGTGCCAGCAGCGATGGGACTAGCGGGTTGTCAGATACGCAGTATTTT
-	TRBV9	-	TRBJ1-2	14	CASSVGGGNYGYTF	TGTGCCAGCAGCGTAGGTGGGGGGAACTATGGCTACACCTTC
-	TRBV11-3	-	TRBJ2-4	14	CASSSGGAKNIQYF	TGTGCCAGCAGCTCAGGAGGGGCCAAAAACATTCAGTACTTC
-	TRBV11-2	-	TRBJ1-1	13	CASSLSGQAGAFF	TGTGCCAGCAGCTTATCTGGGCAGGCTGGAGCTTTCTTT
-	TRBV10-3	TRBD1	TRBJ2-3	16	CAISENEGANTDTQYF	TGTGCCATCAGTGAGAATGAGGGGGCGAACACAGATACGCAGTATTTT
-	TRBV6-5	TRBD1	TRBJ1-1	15	CASSYSQGLNTEAFF	TGTGCCAGCAGTTACTCACAGGGGTTGAACACTGAAGCTTTCTTT
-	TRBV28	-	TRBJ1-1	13	CASSFGGRTEAFF	TGTGCCAGCAGTTTCGGGGGGAGGACTGAAGCTTTCTTT
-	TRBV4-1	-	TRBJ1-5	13	CASSQVPAAPQHF	TGCGCCAGCAGCCAAGTTCCGGCCGCGCCCCAGCATTTT
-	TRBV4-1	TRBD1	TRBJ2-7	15	CASSQVVGTAYEQYF	TGCGCCAGCAGCCAAGTCGTCGGGACAGCTTACGAGCAGTACTTC
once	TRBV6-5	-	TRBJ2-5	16	CASSYSIGDGHETQYF	TGTGCCAGCAGTTACTCGATTGGCGATGGGCACGAGACCCAGTACTTC
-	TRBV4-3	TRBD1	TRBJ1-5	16	CASSPLFDRGNQPQHF	TGCGCCAGCAGCCCGTTATTCGACAGGGGAAATCAGCCCCAGCATTTT
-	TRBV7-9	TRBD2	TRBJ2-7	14	CAIAGGRPPYEQYF	TGTGCCATAGCGGGAGGAAGACCTCCCTACGAGCAGTACTTC
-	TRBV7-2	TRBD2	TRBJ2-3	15	CASSPTGGWPDTQYF	TGTGCCAGCAGCCCCACGGGGGGTTGGCCAGATACGCAGTATTTT
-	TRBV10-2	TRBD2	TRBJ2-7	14	CASTLGGGSYEQYF	TGCGCCAGCACCCTCGGCGGGGGCTCCTACGAGCAGTACTTC
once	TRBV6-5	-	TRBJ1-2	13	CASSLQDIYGYTF	TGTGCCAGCAGTTTACAGGACATCTATGGCTACACCTTC
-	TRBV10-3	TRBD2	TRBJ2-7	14	CAISDSSGSYEQYF	TGTGCCATCAGTGATAGTAGCGGGAGCTACGAGCAGTACTTC
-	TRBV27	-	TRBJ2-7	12	CASRERAGEQYF	TGTGCCAGCAGGGAGAGAGCCGGAGAGCAGTACTTC
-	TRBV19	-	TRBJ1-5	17	CASSHWASGVGNQPQHF	TGTGCCAGTAGCCATTGGGCGAGTGGGGTGGGCAATCAGCCCCAGCATTTT
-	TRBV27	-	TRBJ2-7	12	CASSFGGGEQYF	TGTGCCAGCAGTTTTGGAGGGGGCGAGCAGTACTTC
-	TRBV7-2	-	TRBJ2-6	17	CASSLMGPGSGANVLTF	TGTGCCAGCAGCTTAATGGGCCCCGGGTCTGGGGCCAACGTCCTGACTTTC
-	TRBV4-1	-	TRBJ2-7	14	CASSLTGLPAEQYF	TGCGCCAGCAGCCTGACGGGCCTCCCCGCCGAGCAGTACTTC